Listed below are T cell receptor beta chains from one sample, sequenced in a study of blood T cell repertoires in COVID-19. The protocol was immunoSEQ multiplex PCR, while the TCRdb copy is restricted to in-frame clones and leaves out a portion. The sample has around 260,000 clones; around 84% are singletons. The source material was PBMCs or T cells enriched from blood (not recorded which). The receptors come from a young man with acute COVID-19. CDR3s leave out the opening cysteine and the closing phenylalanine or tryptophan. The order of the fields is J gene, V gene, CDR3 protein.

TRBJ1-3 | TRBV5-1 | ASSSGGTGNTIY
TRBJ2-5 | TRBV7-6 | ASSSPTGGGETQY
TRBJ1-5 | TRBV7-9 | ASSFGTSNQPQH
TRBJ1-1 | TRBV19 | ASSPPGVMNTEAF
TRBJ2-3 | TRBV6-5 | ASSYKWGGSTDTQY
TRBJ2-1 | TRBV7-2 | ASSSPGREEQF
TRBJ1-5 | TRBV6-1 | ASSDGTGGSQPQH
TRBJ2-3 | TRBV28 | ASRPGTGGYLTQY
TRBJ1-5 | TRBV19 | ASTEDRGQPQH
TRBJ1-5 | TRBV20-1 | SASSGGAGQPQH
TRBJ1-2 | TRBV11-2 | ASSLRQGNFYGYT
TRBJ2-4 | TRBV5-1 | ASRPNLAKNIQY
TRBJ1-5 | TRBV18 | ASSLRAGDGDQPQH
TRBJ2-5 | TRBV5-4 | ASSFLVQETQY
TRBJ2-3 | TRBV24-1 | ATGLGGSSTDTQY
TRBJ1-4 | TRBV5-4 | ASSTAGTGGEKLF
TRBJ2-3 | TRBV18 | ASSPPTSNRDTQY
TRBJ1-2 | TRBV7-2 | ASSSDREKEAWGRYGYT
TRBJ2-3 | TRBV3-1/TRBV3-2 | ASSQELGTDTQY
TRBJ1-5 | TRBV3-1/TRBV3-2 | ASSPSHTGKGQPQH
TRBJ1-6 | TRBV28 | ASGAQTLH
TRBJ1-1 | TRBV7-9 | ASSPRGNTEAF
TRBJ2-1 | TRBV24-1 | ATSGLAGGLTGGQF
TRBJ1-1 | TRBV11-2 | ASSFLDRGHTEAF